What follows describes a single TCR beta chain. The antigen it binds to is not known. No much larger clone is present one base from it, and per-base qualities are unavailable. These data come from a study of T cells in Graves' hyperthyroidism and ophthalmopathy (dated by TCRdb to between 2017 and 2020). About the full investigation: Peripheral blood was collected at initial diagnosis, before any treatment. A discovery cohort of around 98 patients, about 40 with Graves' ophthalmopathy and 55 to 65 with stable Graves' hyperthyroidism, was used to find distinguishing TCR V-J signatures. Prospective prediction of ophthalmopathy was tested in an independent validation cohort consisting of 18 to 20 hyperthyroidism patients and approximately 16 patients who later progressed to ophthalmopathy. The 100 or so discovery patients were randomly split 7:3 into training and test sets. In over five Graves' hyperthyroidism patients, the study also compared T-cell repertoires from thyroid tissue with T-cell repertoires from blood. After sampling, hyperthyroidism patients received methimazole starting at 30 mg daily, and ophthalmopathy patients received high-dose intravenous methylprednisolone. The paper reports TCR Vbeta CDR3 sequencing of some 140 peripheral blood samples: around 45 ophthalmopathy, some 80 hyperthyroidism and roughly 17 progressor patients.

Hyperthyroidism patients were aged 18 to 65 years and newly diagnosed, with disease duration of less than 2 months. Any patient with an uncontrolled infection, another autoimmune disease, pregnancy or lactation was excluded. Diagnoses relied on clinical symptoms, serum thyroxine and TRAb, thyroid ultrasound and orbital computed tomography. For progressor patients, blood was drawn at the first diagnosis of hyperthyroidism, before any ophthalmopathy symptoms had appeared. PBMCs were isolated from approximately 10 ml of fresh peripheral blood by Ficoll-Paque density gradient centrifugation. Progressor patients were initially diagnosed with Graves' hyperthyroidism and developed ophthalmopathy during follow-up. Total RNA was extracted with Trizol reagent, and quality was checked on an Agilent 2100 Bioanalyzer. On the study overall, not on this receptor specifically: In cross-validation, a model built on a 13 V-J signature told ophthalmopathy apart from stable hyperthyroidism with 85% to 90% sensitivity and approximately 81% specificity, and in testing the same model reached 80%/75%. Most expanded thyroid clonotypes (frequency above 0.001) were also detected in blood, suggesting blood repertoires may reflect thyroid immune responses. Sample size was not statistically predetermined, and investigators were not blinded to group allocation. During validation, the model predicted progression to ophthalmopathy a median of roughly 7.1 months ahead of onset, with around 65% sensitivity and more than 72% specificity.

Amplification of TCR beta CDR3 regions was carried out from RNA transcripts. The first round of RT-PCR for the TCR CDR3 was performed with the HTBI primer set and the Qiagen OneStep RT-PCR kit. The libraries were constructed in a second round of multiplex PCR and then size-selected and purified. Libraries were sequenced paired-end with 100 bp reads on an Illumina HiSeq2000. In the original analysis: Raw data were processed with SOAPnuke, discarding reads with adapters, uncalled bases, mean Phred below 15, or no exact constant-primer or identifier match. High-quality paired reads were merged with COPE v1.2.5, and unique nucleotide sequences were defined as clonotypes. Clonotypes were aligned to IMGT TRBV, TRBD and TRBJ reference segments using MiTCR v1.1. Analysis was restricted to V-J combinations with a frequency above 0.0001, which covered over 98% of repertoires. The TCS score was defined as F50 (clonal expansion) divided by E x V (chaos), with BLOSUM62-based TCRdist calculated between CDR3 peptides within each V-J. Welch's t-statistics and random forest reduced 450 to 600 V-J features to 13, which were used in a naive Bayes classifier (R e1071). TCRdb redid the processing of the public reads, applying fastp at Q25 and MiXCR, and retained in-frame beta chains. All rows with the same CDR3 protein become a single entry with the most common DNA and genes. TCRdb's processing, not the authors' own work, is the source of the V and J calls. The sample table holds 110,000 to 150,000 distinct CDR3 sequences, of which approximately 20% were seen once. More than 65% of the sample lies in the top ten.

Reading the germline V gene gives CDR1 SGHTA and CDR2 FQGNSA. V gives up 6 bases and J gives up 1 base, and the segment between their germline ends measures 15 bases. From its cysteine to its phenylalanine, the CDR3 spans 16 amino acids. The only DNA kept is the CDR3, 48 bases in frame from the first base. Sequencing input: blood. Recombination linked TRBV7-2 to TRBJ2-2; the D gene is possibly TRBD2, with 6 bases matching. The clonotype originates from a woman in her fifties or sixties with Graves' hyperthyroidism that later progressed to Graves' ophthalmopathy. CDR3 region: CASRHTGTRNTGELFF. The base sequence is TGTGCCAGCAGGCATACCGGGACTCGGAACACCGGGGAGCTGTTTTTT. The reference TRBV7-2 and TRBJ2-2 proteins fill in what lies around the CDR3, so the full variable domain reads GAGVSQSPSNKVTEKGKDVELRCDPISGHTALYWYRQSLGQGLEFLIYFQGNSAPDKSGLPSDRFSAERTGGSVSTLTIQRTQQEDSAVYLCASRHTGTRNTGELFFGEGSRLTVL.